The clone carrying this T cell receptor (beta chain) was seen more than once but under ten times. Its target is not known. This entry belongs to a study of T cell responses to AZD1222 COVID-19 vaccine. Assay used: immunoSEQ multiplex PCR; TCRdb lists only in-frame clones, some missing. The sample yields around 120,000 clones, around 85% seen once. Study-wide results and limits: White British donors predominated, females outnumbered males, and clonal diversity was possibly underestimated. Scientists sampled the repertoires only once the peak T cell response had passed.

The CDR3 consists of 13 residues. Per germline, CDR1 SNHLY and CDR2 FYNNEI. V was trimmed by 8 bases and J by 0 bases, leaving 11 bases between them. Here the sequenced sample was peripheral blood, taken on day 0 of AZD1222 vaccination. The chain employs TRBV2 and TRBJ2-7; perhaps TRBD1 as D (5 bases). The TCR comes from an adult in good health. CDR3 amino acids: CASHRSPSYEQYF. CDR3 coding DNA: TGTGCCAGCCACAGGAGTCCCTCCTACGAGCAGTACTTC.